The 28 T cell receptor beta chains listed next were all sequenced from one sample in a study of T cell responses to AZD1222 COVID-19 vaccine. The table came from immunoSEQ multiplex PCR; TCRdb's copy has only in-frame clones and leaves some out. In the table there are about 130,000 clones, about 90% of which are singletons. The sample consisted of peripheral blood, taken on day 0 of AZD1222 vaccination. These receptor sequences come from an adult in good health.

V gene TRBV5-5 combines with J gene TRBJ1-2; 7 nucleotides agree with TRBD1. The CDR3 totals 13 residues. The V gene end was trimmed by 4 bases and the J gene end by 4 bases; junction bases not matched to a gene: 4. Germline V CDR1 and CDR2: SGHKS, YYEKEE (reference sequence). This chain's CDR3 is CASSPGGAYGYTF. CDR3 in DNA: TGTGCCAGCAGCCCAGGGGGAGCCTATGGCTACACCTTC. The whole variable domain, filled in from reference TRBV5-5 and TRBJ1-2, reads DAGVTQSPTHLIKTRGQQVTLRCSPISGHKSVSWYQQVLGQGPQFIFQYYEKEERGRGNFPDRFSARQFPNYSSELNVNALLLGDSALYLCASSPGGAYGYTFGSGTRLTVV.

The J gene is TRBJ1-2, the V gene TRBV5-1, with D perhaps TRBD1 (5 bases). The CDR3 covers 14 residues. Germline assignment: CDR1 SGHRS and CDR2 YFSETQ. The V end lost 2 bases, the J end lost 0 bases, and 8 bases lay between the germline ends. The CDR3, as DNA: TGCGCCAGCAGCTTCAGGGCTCCTAACTATGGCTACACCTTC. Residues: CASSFRAPNYGYTF.

This chain joins TRBV11-2 and TRBJ1-4; possibly TRBD1 for D (6 bases). Germline-derived CDR1 and CDR2 are SGHAT and FQNNGV. The CDR3 consists of 17 residues. V lost 7 bases and J 1 base, leaving 19 bases between the germline ends. As DNA, the CDR3 is TGTGCCAGCACTCAAACGCTCGGGACAAGAACTAATGAAAAACTGTTTTTT. Its protein is CASTQTLGTRTNEKLFF.

V usage is TRBV28 and J usage is TRBJ2-3; D remains unclear. Trimming cost V 1 base and J 5 bases, with 10 bases left between them. The CDR3 is 14 residues long. Germline V gene data show CDR1 as MDHEN and CDR2 as SYDVKM. CDR3 sequence (DNA): TGTGCCAGCAGTTTATCCAGGCTTGAAGATACGCAGTATTTT. It encodes CASSLSRLEDTQYF.

V is TRBV19 and J is TRBJ2-1, with 13 bases fitting TRBD2. This CDR3 is built from 19 residues. J gave up 1 base and V 7 bases, and 13 bases lay outside the gene matches. Per germline, CDR1 LNHDA and CDR2 SQIVND (reference sequence). CDR3 amino acids: CASNDLGLAGAGSYNEQFF. The CDR3, as DNA: TGTGCCAGTAACGACCTAGGACTAGCGGGGGCCGGGTCCTACAATGAGCAGTTCTTC. Full variable domain (remainder filled in from reference TRBV19 and TRBJ2-1): DGGITQSPKYLFRKEGQNVTLSCEQNLNHDAMYWYRQDPGQGLRLIYYSQIVNDFQKGDIAEGYSVSREKKESFPLTVTSAQKNPTAFYLCASNDLGLAGAGSYNEQFFGPGTRLTVL.

This chain joins TRBV20-1 and TRBJ1-5; D unresolved. V lost 3 bases to trimming and J lost 0 bases, with 3 bases between them. The CDR3 has 12 amino acids. Germline CDR1 reads DFQATT; CDR2 reads SNEGSKA (reference sequence). CDR3 nucleotides: TGCAGTGCTAGTGATAGCAATCAGCCCCAGCATTTT. Its translation: CSASDSNQPQHF.

The V call is TRBV19, the J call TRBJ2-3, with 7 bases fitting TRBD2. CDR1 is LNHDA, CDR2 SQIVND, per germline (reference sequence). With V trimmed by 6 bases and J by 4 bases, 10 bases remained unmatched. The CDR3 runs 15 residues. The CDR3 is CASRDPGLTADTQYF. As DNA, the CDR3 is TGTGCCAGTAGGGACCCGGGACTAACTGCAGATACGCAGTATTTT. Drawing the rest from reference TRBV19 and TRBJ2-3, the complete variable domain is DGGITQSPKYLFRKEGQNVTLSCEQNLNHDAMYWYRQDPGQGLRLIYYSQIVNDFQKGDIAEGYSVSREKKESFPLTVTSAQKNPTAFYLCASRDPGLTADTQYFGPGTRLTVL.

V gene TRBV10-3 combines with J gene TRBJ2-5; 8 nucleotides match TRBD2. Unmatched junction bases numbered 20, after V lost 10 bases and J lost 1 base. The CDR3 sequence is 18 residues long. The germline gives CDR1 ENHRY, CDR2 SYGVKD. The CDR3 DNA follows: TGTGCCAGCCGGGGTAGTAGCGGGGCCTCGGTCCCCCAAGAGACCCAGTACTTC. Amino acids: CASRGSSGASVPQETQYF.

V is TRBV19 and J is TRBJ1-1; TRBD1 aligns across 7 bases. This CDR3 is 14 amino acids long. V gave up 5 bases and J gave up 7 bases; unmatched junction bases: 10. The germline V gene encodes CDR1 LNHDA and CDR2 SQIVND (reference sequence). The DNA of the CDR3 is TGTGCCAGTAGTTCAAACTGGGACAGCAGTGAAGCTTTCTTT. As protein: CASSSNWDSSEAFF.

The V and J genes are TRBV18 and TRBJ1-5, with TRBD1 matching 9 bases. V lost 6 bases and J lost 4; bases outside the gene matches: 10. The CDR3 loop spans 16 amino acids. Looked up from germline, CDR1 is KGHSH and CDR2 is LQKENI. The CDR3 DNA sequence: TGTGCCAGCTCCCAAGACAGGGGGGTATGGAATCAGCCCCAGCATTTT. Translating gives CASSQDRGVWNQPQHF. Full variable domain (remainder filled in from reference TRBV18 and TRBJ1-5): NAGVMQNPRHLVRRRGQEARLRCSPMKGHSHVYWYRQLPEEGLKFMVYLQKENIIDESGMPKERFSAEFPKEGPSILRIQQVVRGDSAAYFCASSQDRGVWNQPQHFGDGTRLSIL.

The V and J genes are TRBV7-9 and TRBJ2-2; D gene ambiguous. This CDR3 comprises 13 residues. Germline V CDR1 and CDR2: SEHNR, FQNEAQ (reference sequence). V lost 6 bases and J lost 6, with 11 bases in between. CDR3 in amino acids: CASSIGRAGELFF. Written as DNA, the CDR3 is TGTGCCAGCAGTATAGGACGGGCCGGGGAGCTGTTTTTT.

The V gene is TRBV11-2, the J gene TRBJ1-6; TRBD1 aligns across 9 bases. V gave up 3 bases and J gave up 9 bases; unmatched junction bases: 6. Germline loops: CDR1 SGHAT, CDR2 FQNNGV. The CDR3 totals 15 residues. The CDR3: CASSFGQGNRSPLHF. The CDR3 coding sequence is TGTGCCAGCAGCTTCGGACAGGGGAACCGTTCACCCCTCCACTTT. The full variable domain, in which reference TRBV11-2 and TRBJ1-6 provide the parts outside the CDR3, is EAGVAQSPRYKIIEKRQSVAFWCNPISGHATLYWYQQILGQGPKLLIQFQNNGVVDDSQLPKDRFSAERLKGVDSTLKIQPAKLEDSAVYLCASSFGQGNRSPLHFGNGTRLTVT.

The chain couples TRBV5-1 to TRBJ2-7; 7 nucleotides match TRBD2. CDR3 length: 15 residues. V shed 3 bases and J 0 bases; nucleotides not matched to a gene: 6. Germline V gene data show CDR1 as SGHRS and CDR2 as YFSETQ. The chain's CDR3 is CASSWDYPSSYEQYF. CDR3 in DNA: TGCGCCAGCAGCTGGGACTACCCGAGCTCCTACGAGCAGTACTTC.

The chain couples TRBV27 to TRBJ2-2, with D unresolved. V shed 4 bases and J shed 2 bases, with 5 bases lying between them. The CDR3 is 13 residues long. Germline values: CDR1 MNHEY, CDR2 SMNVEV (reference sequence). Written as DNA, the CDR3 is TGTGCCAGCAGTTCCTTTAACACCGGGGAGCTGTTTTTT. Amino acids: CASSSFNTGELFF.

This clone was seen a few times. The rearrangement joins TRBV5-1 to TRBJ2-5; D gene uncertain. V was cut by 3 bases and J by 5 bases, with 14 bases left in between. Germline values: CDR1 SGHRS, CDR2 YFSETQ. CDR3 length: 14 amino acids. The CDR3 DNA reads TGCGCCAGCAGCTCCGAATCCACAACCGAGACCCAGTACTTC. It translates to CASSSESTTETQYF.

J is TRBJ1-6 and V is TRBV19; the match to TRBD1 covers 8 bases. CDR1 is LNHDA and CDR2 is SQIVND in the germline V gene (reference sequence). After removal of 6 bases from V and 9 bases from J, the junction contained 10 bases not matched to a gene. The CDR3 contains 15 residues. CDR3 sequence reads: CASRGGQGWGSPLHF. CDR3 nucleotide sequence: TGTGCCAGTAGGGGAGGACAGGGTTGGGGTTCACCCCTCCACTTT.

The V and J genes are TRBV7-8 and TRBJ1-1; 7 nucleotides line up with TRBD1. In germline, CDR1 is SGHVS, CDR2 FQNEAQ. This CDR3 has 15 residues. With 3 bases clipped from V and 0 bases from J, the junction kept 4 bases outside the gene matches. The CDR3 nucleotides are TGTGCCAGCAGCTTTTGGGACAGATTGAACACTGAAGCTTTCTTT. It yields the protein CASSFWDRLNTEAFF.

V is TRBV12-3 or TRBV12-4 and J is TRBJ1-5; D gene ambiguous. The CDR3 has 13 residues. The germline V and J ends were trimmed by 2 bases and 9 bases, with 11 bases remaining between them. The CDR3, as DNA: TGTGCCAGCAGTTTACGTCCTCATGGGCCCCAGCATTTT. Its protein is CASSLRPHGPQHF.

This clone occurred once. The V and J genes are TRBV4-2 and TRBJ1-6, with 8 bases aligning to TRBD1. Germline-derived CDR1 and CDR2 are LGHNA and YNFKEQ. The CDR3 has 16 amino acids. The trim removed 4 bases at V and 7 bases at J, leaving 9 bases unmatched. The CDR3 sequence: CASSLLGTGSNSPLHF. DNA for the CDR3: TGTGCCAGCAGCCTTCTAGGGACAGGATCCAATTCACCCCTCCACTTT.

This chain connects TRBV3-1 (or the pseudogene TRBV3-2) to TRBJ1-4; 8 nucleotides line up with TRBD1. The CDR3 runs 14 residues. Germline CDR1 LGHDT, CDR2 YNNKEL (reference sequence). The V gene end was trimmed by 3 bases and the J gene end by 7 bases; junction bases not matched to a gene: 4. In nucleotides, the CDR3 is TGTGCCAGCAGCCAGCAGGGGGCGCCTGAAAAACTGTTTTTT. Residues: CASSQQGAPEKLFF.

This clone occurred a few times. V is TRBV19 and J is TRBJ1-1, with D maybe TRBD1 (5 bases). In germline, CDR1 is LNHDA, CDR2 SQIVND (reference sequence). V was shortened by 5 bases and J by 5 bases, with 12 bases between the two germline ends. The CDR3 is 13 residues long. The CDR3 protein is CASSVWEGTEAFF. The DNA for the CDR3 is TGTGCCAGTAGTGTCTGGGAGGGGACTGAAGCTTTCTTT.

The chain uses TRBV5-1 and TRBJ1-6; tentatively, D is TRBD1 (6 bases). Looked up from germline, CDR1 is SGHRS and CDR2 is YFSETQ. The CDR3 sequence is 16 residues long. The V and J ends lost 0 bases and 7 bases respectively, with 14 bases between them. For the CDR3, the DNA is TGCGCCAGCAGCTTGGCCTCAGGGGAGAGCAATTCACCCCTCCACTTT. As protein: CASSLASGESNSPLHF.

A single count supports this clone. V gene TRBV2 combines with J gene TRBJ1-2; D is undetermined. The germline CDR1 and CDR2 sequences are SNHLY and FYNNEI. CDR3 length: 12 amino acids. The V and J ends lost 3 bases and 4 bases respectively, with 6 bases between them. As DNA, the CDR3 is TGTGCCAGCAGTGATAGGACCTATGGCTACACCTTC. The encoded protein is CASSDRTYGYTF.

V gene TRBV7-9 combines with J gene TRBJ1-2; a weak D match, TRBD1 (5 bases). Trimming stripped 5 bases from V and 5 bases from J, with 18 bases between. Germline V gene data show CDR1 as SEHNR and CDR2 as FQNEAQ (reference sequence). CDR3 size: 15 residues. The CDR3: CASSLDRDGEYGYTF. CDR3 nucleotide sequence: TGTGCCAGCAGCCTAGACCGGGACGGAGAGTATGGCTACACCTTC.

This chain links TRBV5-4 with TRBJ2-5; 7 nucleotides agree with TRBD2. Trimming removed 4 bases from V and 0 bases from J; junction bases left unmatched: 9. The germline gives CDR1 SGHNT, CDR2 YYREEE (reference sequence). The CDR3 has 16 residues. The CDR3 region has the DNA TGTGCCAGCAGCCCCGCTAGCGGCAGCAACCAAGAGACCCAGTACTTC. Protein sequence: CASSPASGSNQETQYF.

The V and J genes are TRBV5-1 and TRBJ2-3, with 8 bases identical to TRBD1. Germline V lookup: CDR1 SGHRS, CDR2 YFSETQ. Trimming at V came to 0 bases and at J to 0 bases, leaving 12 bases not matched to a gene. This CDR3 is built from 19 residues. For the CDR3, the DNA is TGCGCCAGCAGCTTGGCCTTAAGGACAGGGCTACGTAGCACAGATACGCAGTATTTT. This sequence encodes CASSLALRTGLRSTDTQYF.

This chain links TRBV19 with TRBJ1-2, with a possible D match to TRBD1 (6 bases). Germline V CDR1 and CDR2: LNHDA, SQIVND (reference sequence). Trimming cost V 9 bases and J 4 bases, with 15 bases left between them. The CDR3 is 13 residues long. CDR3 sequence (DNA): TGTGCCAGCTGGCGACAGGATGGCTATGGCTACACCTTC. It codes for CASWRQDGYGYTF.

V usage is TRBV24-1 and J usage is TRBJ2-7; D is possibly TRBD1 (6 bases). The V and J ends lost 3 bases and 3 bases respectively, with 11 bases between them. CDR3 length: 14 residues. Germline assignment: CDR1 KGHDR and CDR2 SFDVKD. The CDR3 spells CATSDPGQGYEQYF. The CDR3 DNA reads TGTGCCACCAGTGATCCGGGACAAGGCTACGAGCAGTACTTC.